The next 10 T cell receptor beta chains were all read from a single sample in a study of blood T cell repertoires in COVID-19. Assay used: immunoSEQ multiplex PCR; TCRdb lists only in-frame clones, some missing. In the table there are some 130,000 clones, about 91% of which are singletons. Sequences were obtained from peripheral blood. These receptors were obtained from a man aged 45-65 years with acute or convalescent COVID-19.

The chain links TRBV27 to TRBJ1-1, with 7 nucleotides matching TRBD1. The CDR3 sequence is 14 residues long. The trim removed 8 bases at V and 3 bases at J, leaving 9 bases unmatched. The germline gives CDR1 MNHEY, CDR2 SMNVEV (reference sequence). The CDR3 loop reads CASGNRGYYTEAFF. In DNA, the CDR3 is TGTGCCAGCGGAAACAGGGGTTATTACACTGAAGCTTTCTTT.

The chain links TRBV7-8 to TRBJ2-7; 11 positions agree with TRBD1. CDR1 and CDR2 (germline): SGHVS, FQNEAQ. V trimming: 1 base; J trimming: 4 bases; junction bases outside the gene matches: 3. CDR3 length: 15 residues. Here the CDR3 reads CASSLGTGGGYEQYF. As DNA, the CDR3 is TGTGCCAGCAGCTTAGGGACAGGGGGCGGGTACGAGCAGTACTTC.

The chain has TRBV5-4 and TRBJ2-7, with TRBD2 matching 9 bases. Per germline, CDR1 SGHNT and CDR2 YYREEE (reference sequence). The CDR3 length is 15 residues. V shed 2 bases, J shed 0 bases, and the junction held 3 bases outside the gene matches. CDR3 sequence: CASSFSGGSSYEQYF. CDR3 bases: TGTGCCAGCAGCTTTAGCGGGGGTAGCTCCTACGAGCAGTACTTC.

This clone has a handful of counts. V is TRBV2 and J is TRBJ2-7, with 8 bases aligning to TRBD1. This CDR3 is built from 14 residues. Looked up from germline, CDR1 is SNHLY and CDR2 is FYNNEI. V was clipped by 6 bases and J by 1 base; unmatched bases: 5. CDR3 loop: CASSIQGASYEQYF. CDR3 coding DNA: TGTGCCAGCAGCATCCAGGGGGCGTCCTACGAGCAGTACTTC. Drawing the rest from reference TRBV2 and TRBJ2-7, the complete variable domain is EPEVTQTPSHQVTQMGQEVILRCVPISNHLYFYWYRQILGQKVEFLVSFYNNEISEKSEIFDDQFSVERPDGSNFTLKIRSTKLEDSAMYFCASSIQGASYEQYFGPGTRLTVT.

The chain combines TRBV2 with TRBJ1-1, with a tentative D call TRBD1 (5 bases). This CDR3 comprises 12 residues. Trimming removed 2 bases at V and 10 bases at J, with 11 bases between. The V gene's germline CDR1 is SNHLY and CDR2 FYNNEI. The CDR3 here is CASSELGLGAFF. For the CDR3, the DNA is TGTGCCAGCAGTGAATTGGGGCTCGGAGCTTTCTTT.

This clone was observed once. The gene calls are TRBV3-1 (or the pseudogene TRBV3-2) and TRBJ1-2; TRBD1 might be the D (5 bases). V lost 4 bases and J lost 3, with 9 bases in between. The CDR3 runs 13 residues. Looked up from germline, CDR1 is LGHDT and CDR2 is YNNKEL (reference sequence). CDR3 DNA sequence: TGTGCCAGCAGCCCTTCGGGGGACTATGGCTACACCTTC. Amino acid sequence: CASSPSGDYGYTF.

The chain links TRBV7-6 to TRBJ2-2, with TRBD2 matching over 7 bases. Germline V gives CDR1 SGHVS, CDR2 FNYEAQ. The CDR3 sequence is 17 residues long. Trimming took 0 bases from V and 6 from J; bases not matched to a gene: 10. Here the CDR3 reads CASSLATGGGIPGELFF. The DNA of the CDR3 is TGTGCCAGCAGCTTAGCTACGGGGGGAGGTATTCCCGGGGAGCTGTTTTTT.

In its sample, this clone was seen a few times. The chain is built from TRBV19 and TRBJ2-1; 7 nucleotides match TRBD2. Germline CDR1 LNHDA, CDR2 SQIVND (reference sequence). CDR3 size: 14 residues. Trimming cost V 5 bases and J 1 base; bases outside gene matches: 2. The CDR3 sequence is CASSGGGSYNEQFF. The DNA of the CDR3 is TGTGCCAGTAGTGGGGGAGGGTCCTACAATGAGCAGTTCTTC.

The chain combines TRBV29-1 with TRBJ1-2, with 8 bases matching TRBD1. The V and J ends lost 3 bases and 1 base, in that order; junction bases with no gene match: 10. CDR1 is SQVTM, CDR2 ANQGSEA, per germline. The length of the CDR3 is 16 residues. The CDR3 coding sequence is TGCAGCGTTGATGGCCCCGGGACAGGAGTTAACTATGGCTACACCTTC. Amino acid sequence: CSVDGPGTGVNYGYTF.

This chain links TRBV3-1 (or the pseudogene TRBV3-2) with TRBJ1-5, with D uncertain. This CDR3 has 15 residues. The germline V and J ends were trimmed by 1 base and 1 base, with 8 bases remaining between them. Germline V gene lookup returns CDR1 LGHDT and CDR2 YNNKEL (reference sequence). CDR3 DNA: TGTGCCAGCAGCCAAGGTGCGGCCAGCAATCAGCCCCAGCATTTT. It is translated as CASSQGAASNQPQHF.